Listed below are T cell receptor beta chains from one sample, sequenced in a study of identifying expanded T cells in peripheral blood. Assay used: immunoSEQ multiplex PCR; TCRdb lists only in-frame clones, some missing. This table has approximately 94,000 clones, 75% to 90% appearing once. The sequenced material came from blood. All receptors come from a person aged 18-69 years in good health. Both conserved end residues are part of each CDR3. A D gene is named only where the DNA matches it firmly. A row's size may be missing; if present it is once, few, many or a size class.

V	J	size	length	D	CDR3	DNA
TRBV10-3	TRBJ2-2	few	15	NA	CAISESTVNTGELFF	TGTGCCATCAGTGAGTCTACCGTGAACACCGGGGAGCTGTTTTTT
TRBV7-9	TRBJ1-1	once	17	NA	CASSLRDGRTLNTEAFF	TGTGCCAGCAGCTTACGGGACGGACGAACTCTGAACACTGAAGCTTTCTTT
TRBV5-6	TRBJ1-1	NA	15	TRBD1	CASSDDRGRRTEAFF	TGTGCCAGCAGCGACGACAGGGGGAGGAGGACTGAAGCTTTCTTT
TRBV20-1	TRBJ2-3	NA	11	TRBD1	CSARRQGTQYF	TGCAGTGCTAGACGACAGGGAACGCAGTATTTT
TRBV7-2	TRBJ2-7	NA	11	NA	CASSPNYEQYF	TGTGCCAGCAGCCCAAACTACGAGCAGTACTTC
TRBV29-1	TRBJ2-7	NA	14	TRBD1	CSATGQGAAYEQYF	TGCAGCGCTACGGGACAGGGAGCCGCCTACGAGCAGTACTTC
TRBV29-1	TRBJ2-7	NA	14	NA	CSVEGSGTSYEQYF	TGCAGCGTTGAAGGTTCCGGGACTTCATACGAGCAGTACTTC
TRBV29-1	TRBJ1-5	many	14	NA	CSVGGTSGNQPQHF	TGCAGCGTTGGGGGGACGAGTGGCAATCAGCCCCAGCATTTT
TRBV9	TRBJ1-3	NA	15	NA	CASSPRQYLGNTIYF	TGTGCCAGCAGCCCTCGACAGTATCTCGGAAACACCATATATTTT
TRBV5-1	TRBJ2-1	NA	13	TRBD1	CASSLSRGNEQFF	TGCGCCAGCAGCTTATCCAGGGGGAATGAGCAGTTCTTC
TRBV5-1	TRBJ2-5	NA	13	NA	CASSLFDGETQYF	TGCGCCAGCAGCTTGTTTGATGGAGAGACCCAGTACTTC
TRBV7-8	TRBJ1-1	NA	15	NA	CASSLRTSMNTEAFF	TGTGCCAGCAGCTTGAGGACATCTATGAACACTGAAGCTTTCTTT
TRBV19	TRBJ2-3	NA	14	NA	CASSAAVTRDTQYF	TGTGCCAGTAGTGCGGCGGTGACCAGGGATACGCAGTATTTT
TRBV19	TRBJ1-1	NA	14	NA	CASSLKGGTTEAFF	TGTGCCAGTAGCCTAAAGGGGGGAACCACTGAAGCTTTCTTT
TRBV19	TRBJ1-3	NA	15	NA	CASSRQAYSGNTIYF	TGTGCCAGTAGCCGACAGGCTTACTCTGGAAACACCATATATTTT
TRBV6-5	TRBJ1-2	NA	14	TRBD1	CASTPDRVDYGYTF	TGTGCCAGCACTCCGGACAGGGTTGACTATGGCTACACCTTC
TRBV5-8	TRBJ2-1	NA	16	NA	CASSLVTVSSYNEQFF	TGTGCCAGCAGCTTGGTTACGGTGAGCTCCTACAATGAGCAGTTCTTC
TRBV12-5	TRBJ2-7	NA	14	NA	CASGRQGGSDEQYF	TGTGCTAGTGGCCGACAGGGAGGTTCCGACGAGCAGTACTTC
TRBV27	TRBJ1-5	once	19	NA	CASSRVQTTGRISNQPQHF	TGTGCCAGCAGTCGCGTTCAAACCACGGGTAGAATTAGCAATCAGCCCCAGCATTTT
TRBV14	TRBJ1-1	NA	17	NA	CASSHPLSTDSNTEAFF	TGTGCCAGCAGCCACCCCCTCTCGACGGACTCGAACACTGAAGCTTTCTTT
TRBV18	TRBJ2-3	NA	14	NA	CASSPTAVADTQYF	TGTGCCAGCTCCCCGACGGCGGTAGCAGATACGCAGTATTTT
TRBV19	TRBJ1-2	NA	15	TRBD1	CASSIGTGINYGYTF	TGTGCCAGTAGTATAGGGACAGGGATCAACTATGGCTACACCTTC
TRBV4-2	TRBJ2-1	NA	18	NA	CASSQVVKGTGILNEQFF	TGTGCCAGCAGCCAAGTCGTCAAGGGGACTGGGATCCTCAATGAGCAGTTCTTC
TRBV5-1	TRBJ1-2	NA	12	NA	CASSWDLGGYTF	TGCGCCAGCAGCTGGGACTTGGGGGGCTACACCTTC
TRBV6-1	TRBJ1-2	NA	13	TRBD1	CASRGQTNYGYTF	TGTGCCAGCAGGGGACAGACTAACTATGGCTACACCTTC
TRBV19	TRBJ1-1	NA	14	NA	CASSNPAMNTEAFF	TGTGCCAGTAGTAATCCAGCTATGAACACTGAAGCTTTCTTT
TRBV7-9	TRBJ1-2	few	14	TRBD1	CASSLADRTYGYTF	TGTGCCAGCAGCTTAGCGGACAGGACCTATGGCTACACCTTC
TRBV2	TRBJ1-2	few	14	NA	CASSEGPRVSGYTF	TGTGCCAGCAGTGAAGGTCCCAGGGTCAGTGGCTACACCTTC
TRBV7-9	TRBJ2-7	NA	15	NA	CASRRSAEFRDEQYF	TGTGCCAGCAGAAGATCTGCGGAATTCCGCGACGAGCAGTACTTC
TRBV6-6	TRBJ1-3	once	15	TRBD1	CASSHRGGSGNTIYF	TGTGCCAGCAGCCACAGGGGGGGATCTGGAAACACCATATATTTT
TRBV5-1	TRBJ1-1	NA	16	NA	CASSLEVGRGDTEAFF	TGCGCCAGCAGCTTGGAAGTCGGCAGGGGTGATACTGAAGCTTTCTTT
TRBV10-1	TRBJ1-1	NA	14	NA	CASSESTTQLEAFF	TGCGCCAGCAGTGAGTCGACAACCCAACTAGAGGCTTTCTTT
TRBV7-2	TRBJ1-3	NA	18	NA	CASSLTRAGRHSGNTIYF	TGTGCCAGCAGCTTAACGCGGGCCGGAAGACACTCTGGAAACACCATATATTTT
TRBV11-2	TRBJ1-1	NA	17	TRBD1	CASSLLGTGVMNTEAFF	TGTGCCAGCAGCTTGCTAGGGACAGGGGTAATGAACACTGAAGCTTTCTTT
TRBV19	TRBJ2-1	NA	15	NA	CASSMAGASYNEQFF	TGTGCCAGTAGTATGGCGGGTGCTTCCTACAATGAGCAGTTCTTC
TRBV7-2	TRBJ2-2	NA	16	NA	CASSLGTGQYTGELFF	TGTGCCAGCAGCTTAGGCACAGGCCAGTACACCGGGGAGCTGTTTTTT
TRBV19	TRBJ2-5	NA	13	NA	CASSMRGLETQYF	TGTGCCAGTAGTATGAGGGGGTTGGAGACCCAGTACTTC
TRBV9	TRBJ2-1	NA	18	TRBD2	CASSVGLAGSPSYNEQFF	TGTGCCAGCAGCGTGGGACTAGCGGGAAGTCCTTCCTACAATGAGCAGTTCTTC
TRBV7-9	TRBJ2-7	once	14	NA	CASIPTSVQYEQYF	TGTGCCAGCATCCCGACTAGTGTGCAGTACGAGCAGTACTTC
TRBV10-3	TRBJ1-3	NA	14	NA	CAILRENTGNTIYF	TGTGCCATCCTGAGGGAGAATACTGGAAACACCATATATTTT
TRBV29-1	TRBJ1-1	once	12	NA	CSVSFANTEAFF	TGCAGCGTTTCGTTTGCGAACACTGAAGCTTTCTTT
TRBV11-2	TRBJ1-1	NA	14	NA	CASSLDLTRTEAFF	TGTGCCAGCAGCTTAGATCTGACTAGGACTGAAGCTTTCTTT
TRBV27	TRBJ2-3	NA	15	NA	CASSLGGADTDTQYF	TGTGCCAGCAGCCTAGGGGGGGCGGACACAGATACGCAGTATTTT
TRBV19	TRBJ1-2	NA	13	TRBD1	CASSAGQGDGYTF	TGTGCCAGTAGTGCCGGACAGGGGGATGGCTACACCTTC
TRBV10-3	TRBJ1-1	NA	15	TRBD1	CAISGSDRGLTEAFF	TGTGCCATCAGTGGGTCCGACAGGGGGCTGACTGAAGCTTTCTTT
TRBV18	TRBJ2-2	NA	14	NA	CASSPPSATGELFF	TGTGCCAGCTCACCACCGTCGGCAACCGGGGAGCTGTTTTTT
TRBV4-1	TRBJ2-1	NA	20	TRBD2	CASSRRTSGGPRSSYNEQFF	TGCGCCAGCAGCCGAAGGACTAGCGGGGGCCCCCGAAGCTCCTACAATGAGCAGTTCTTC
TRBV6-6	TRBJ2-3	NA	15	TRBD1	CASTTGAPSTDTQYF	TGTGCCAGCACCACAGGGGCTCCTAGCACAGATACGCAGTATTTT
TRBV5-1	TRBJ1-6	few	14	NA	CASSLGQSNSPLHF	TGCGCCAGCAGCTTAGGGCAGTCAAACTCACCCCTCCACTTT
TRBV5-6	TRBJ1-2	NA	15	TRBD1	CASSWGTGINYGYTF	TGTGCCAGCAGCTGGGGGACAGGCATTAACTATGGCTACACCTTC
TRBV6-1	TRBJ1-1	NA	14	NA	CASSVQDLNTEAFF	TGTGCCAGCAGTGTCCAGGACCTGAACACTGAAGCTTTCTTT
TRBV18	TRBJ1-4	NA	14	TRBD1	CASSPRQGDEKLFF	TGTGCCAGCTCACCGAGACAGGGGGATGAAAAACTGTTTTTT
TRBV5-4	TRBJ2-1	NA	16	TRBD2	CASSLETGLAGNEQFF	TGTGCCAGCAGCTTGGAGACGGGACTAGCAGGTAATGAGCAGTTCTTC